Below, 30 T cell receptor beta chains from the same sample are listed, as sequenced in a study of cytomegalovirus exposure and HLA in healthy donors. Use of 60 Vbeta and 13 Jbeta primers characterized the PCR. This table comes from immunoSEQ multiplex PCR, and its TCRdb copy is limited to in-frame clones, with some not included. Here the sample spans about 120,000 clones, approximately 72% being singletons. Sequenced material: PBMCs. These receptors all stem from a man aged 55 to 70 in good health and CMV-seropositive.

V and J are TRBV11-2 and TRBJ1-2, with a possible D match to TRBD1 (6 bases). Per the germline V gene, CDR1 is SGHAT and CDR2 is FQNNGV. With 5 bases removed from V and 8 bases from J, the gap between germline ends came to 9 bases. CDR3 length: 11 residues. For the CDR3, the DNA is TGTGCCAGCAGCCCGGGGGGCGGCTACACCTTC. Amino acid sequence: CASSPGGGYTF.

This clone was found a few times. The chain employs TRBV6-1 and TRBJ2-2; possibly TRBD2 for D (5 bases). The CDR3 is 13 residues long. Germline CDR1 is MNHNS and CDR2 is SASEGT. V was clipped by 3 bases and J by 8 bases, with 10 bases between them. Written as DNA, the CDR3 is TGTGCCAGCAGTGAGTTCGGGATAGGGGAGCTGTTTTTT. Its protein product is CASSEFGIGELFF.

There are a few counts of this clone. The same CDR3 arises from other DNA sequences in this sample as well. This chain uses TRBV30 with TRBJ2-7, with 7 bases matching TRBD2. CDR3 size: 18 residues. After removal of 0 bases from V and 6 bases from J, the junction contained 20 bases not matched to a gene. Germline V lookup: CDR1 GTSNPN, CDR2 SVGIG (reference sequence). CDR3 loop: CAWSVRSAGWVGEGEQYF. As DNA, the CDR3 is TGTGCCTGGAGTGTACGGTCTGCAGGGTGGGTGGGGGAGGGCGAGCAGTACTTC.

This clone was counted once. This specimen includes other DNA sequences encoding the same CDR3. J is TRBJ1-2 and V is TRBV7-6; possibly TRBD1 for D (6 bases). The CDR3 has 17 residues. Germline V gene sequence: CDR1 SGHVS, CDR2 FNYEAQ. Trimming took off 5 bases at V and 4 bases at J, with 23 bases between the two ends. CDR3 sequence (DNA): TGTGCCAGCAGCCCTAGGGGGGGTACCCCTACGGGCTATGGCTACACCTTC. As protein: CASSPRGGTPTGYGYTF. Complete variable domain (other parts from reference TRBV7-6 and TRBJ1-2): GAGVSQSPRYKVTKRGQDVALRCDPISGHVSLYWYRQALGQGPEFLTYFNYEAQQDKSGLPNDRFSAERPEGSISTLTIQRTEQRDSAMYRCASSPRGGTPTGYGYTFGSGTRLTVV.

This chain links TRBV19 with TRBJ2-5; perhaps TRBD2 as D (7 bases). This CDR3 spans 14 amino acids. CDR1 is LNHDA and CDR2 is SQIVND in the germline V gene (reference sequence). Between the trimmed V and J ends, which lost 4 bases and 5 bases, there was a span of 14 bases. As DNA, the CDR3 is TGTGCCAGTAGTAACTACAGGGAGGGGGAGACCCAGTACTTC. It is translated as CASSNYREGETQYF.

The chain carries TRBV29-1 and TRBJ2-1, with TRBD2 matching over 10 bases. This CDR3 region has 14 residues. V lost 5 bases, J lost 4 bases, and 5 bases stayed unmatched. The germline gives CDR1 SQVTM, CDR2 ANQGSEA. The CDR3 DNA reads as TGCAGCGTTTCTAGCGGGAGAAATTACAATGAGCAGTTCTTC. Translating it yields CSVSSGRNYNEQFF.

V gene TRBV23-1 combines with J gene TRBJ2-3; D is possibly TRBD1 (6 bases). TRBV23-1 is sorted into the ORF group, with uncertain function. Trimming cost V 0 bases and J 10 bases, with 8 bases left between them. The CDR3 is 12 residues long. For the CDR3, the DNA is TGCGCCAGCAGTCAATCAAGGGGGTCGCAGTATTTT. This gives the protein CASSQSRGSQYF.

CDR3 residues: CASSRGRGGQETQYF. DNA of the CDR3: TGTGCCAGCAGCAGAGGGCGCGGGGGACAAGAGACCCAGTACTTC. The chain links TRBV5-5 to TRBJ2-5, with TRBD2 matching over 7 bases. There are 15 residues in the CDR3. The trim removed 4 bases at V and 2 bases at J, leaving 8 bases unmatched. CDR1 SGHKS and CDR2 YYEKEE come from the germline V gene (reference sequence).

This sequence joins TRBV18 and TRBJ1-5; D not certain. V was shortened by 1 base and J by 5 bases, with 15 bases between the two germline ends. This CDR3 has 16 residues. Germline lookup yields CDR1 KGHSH and CDR2 LQKENI. CDR3 nucleotides: TGTGCCAGCTCACCACTGGGCCCCGGAGGATATCAGCCCCAGCATTTT. This gives the protein CASSPLGPGGYQPQHF.

This clone was recorded a few times. V gene TRBV19 combines with J gene TRBJ1-1; TRBD1 is a possible D gene (6 bases). Trimming took off 5 bases at V and 4 bases at J, with 17 bases between the two ends. Looked up from germline, CDR1 is LNHDA and CDR2 is SQIVND (reference sequence). There are 15 residues in the CDR3. Here the CDR3 reads CASSSYRVFGTEAFF. The CDR3 DNA reads as TGTGCCAGTAGTTCCTACAGGGTCTTCGGCACTGAAGCTTTCTTT.

The V gene is TRBV30, the J gene TRBJ2-3; TRBD2 matches at 7 bases. The junction had 5 bases not matched to a gene; V was cut back by 1 base and J by 4 bases. Germline V gene data show CDR1 as GTSNPN and CDR2 as SVGIG (reference sequence). The CDR3 is made up of 14 amino acids. CDR3 DNA sequence: TGTGCCTGGAGTGCAGAGGGAGGGGCAGATACGCAGTATTTT. Translation: CAWSAEGGADTQYF. The variable domain in full, with the rest retrieved from reference TRBV30 and TRBJ2-3, is SQTIHQWPATLVQPVGSPLSLECTVEGTSNPNLYWYRQAAGRGLQLLFYSVGIGQISSEVPQNLSASRPQDRQFILSSKKLLLSDSGFYLCAWSAEGGADTQYFGPGTRLTVL.

The chain is built from TRBV2 and TRBJ1-5, with D possibly being TRBD1 (5 bases). CDR3 length: 13 residues. Germline V lookup: CDR1 SNHLY, CDR2 FYNNEI. V was clipped by 6 bases and J by 7 bases, with 13 bases between them. Written as DNA, the CDR3 is TGTGCCAGCAGCCGGGGGGGGGAACAGCCCCAGCATTTT. Translation: CASSRGGEQPQHF.

The genes are TRBV5-4 and TRBJ1-1, with D uncertain. V dropped 0 bases and J dropped 11 bases, with 17 bases sitting between them. There are 14 residues in the CDR3. Germline assignment: CDR1 SGHNT and CDR2 YYREEE (reference sequence). The DNA of the CDR3 is TGTGCCAGCAGCTTGGCCGCGGGCCCGCCCGGGGCTTTCTTT. Amino acid sequence: CASSLAAGPPGAFF.

The chain recombines TRBV6-5 with TRBJ1-2; D unresolved. Germline V gene data show CDR1 as MNHEY and CDR2 as SVGAGI. Between the trimmed V and J ends, which lost 5 bases and 3 bases, there was a span of 10 bases. CDR3 size: 13 residues. The CDR3 region is CASSEAADYGYTF. Here the CDR3 DNA reads TGTGCCAGCAGTGAAGCGGCAGACTATGGCTACACCTTC.

The V and J genes are TRBV7-2 and TRBJ1-2, with 7 bases lining up with TRBD1. The length of the CDR3 is 14 residues. The germline V gene encodes CDR1 SGHTA and CDR2 FQGNSA. V was clipped by 5 bases and J by 7 bases; unmatched bases: 10. CDR3: CASSNRGPGGGYTF. The CDR3 DNA reads TGTGCCAGCAGCAACAGGGGCCCCGGAGGTGGCTACACCTTC.

The table lists this clone with a few counts. The rearrangement joins TRBV2 to TRBJ2-2, with TRBD1 matching over 10 bases. The CDR3 contains 16 residues. Germline V CDR1 and CDR2: SNHLY, FYNNEI. The V and J ends lost 6 bases and 0 bases, in that order; junction bases with no gene match: 4. Written as DNA, the CDR3 is TGTGCCAGCAGAACCGGGACAGGGGCGAACACCGGGGAGCTGTTTTTT. It translates to CASRTGTGANTGELFF.

This clone was counted a few times. The chain combines TRBV29-1 with TRBJ2-2, with 10 bases lining up with TRBD1. The CDR3 sequence is 13 residues long. Trimming removed 7 bases from V and 7 bases from J; junction bases left unmatched: 6. Germline lookup yields CDR1 SQVTM and CDR2 ANQGSEA. The CDR3 reads CSGRQGAGGELFF. The CDR3 DNA reads as TGCAGCGGTCGACAGGGGGCCGGCGGGGAGCTGTTTTTT.

V and J are TRBV5-6 and TRBJ1-2, with D possibly TRBD1 on 6 matching bases. The CDR3 length is 14 residues. Looked up from germline, CDR1 is SGHDT and CDR2 is YYEEEE. V lost 4 bases and J lost 4, with 14 bases in between. CDR3 region: CASSRPTGSYGYTF. The CDR3 DNA follows: TGTGCCAGCAGCCGCCCGACAGGAAGCTATGGCTACACCTTC.

Notes on this clone: The conserved closing phenylalanine or tryptophan is absent in this CDR3, likely reflecting a read error. The rearrangement uses TRBV9 and TRBJ1-2; a possible D gene is TRBD1 (6 bases). V dropped 2 bases and J dropped 8 bases, with 13 bases sitting between them. CDR3 length: 13 residues. Germline V lookup: CDR1 SGDLS, CDR2 YYNGEE. For the CDR3, the DNA is TGTGCCAGCAGCGTTTCTACAGGGTACGGCTACACCTGC. Translating it yields CASSVSTGYGYTC.

The chain links TRBV6-4 to TRBJ2-1; tentative D call: TRBD2 (7 bases). Germline lookup yields CDR1 MRHNA and CDR2 SNTAGT. V was cut by 7 bases and J by 6 bases, with 22 bases left in between. The CDR3 loop spans 16 amino acids. This CDR3 reads CASMGPRGGLANEQFF. CDR3 bases: TGTGCCAGCATGGGGCCTAGGGGGGGGCTGGCCAATGAGCAGTTCTTC.

The chain uses TRBV13 and TRBJ1-2, with 11 bases that match TRBD1. The germline V gene has CDR1 PRHDT and CDR2 FYEKMQ (reference sequence). The trim removed 6 bases at V and 4 bases at J, leaving 4 bases unmatched. The CDR3 extends over 14 amino acids. This CDR3 reads CASSDGTGGYGYTF. The CDR3 DNA reads as TGTGCCAGCAGTGACGGGACAGGGGGCTATGGCTACACCTTC.

V gene TRBV5-6 combines with J gene TRBJ2-5; D possibly corresponds to TRBD2 (5 bases). Gene TRBJ2-7 matches the end of the DNA better, so the J call may be wrong. Germline V gives CDR1 SGHDT, CDR2 YYEEEE. CDR3 size: 12 residues. CDR3 amino acids: CASSLTGYEQYF. The CDR3, as DNA: TGTGCCAGCAGCTTGACGGGATACGAGCAGTACTTC.

The chain carries TRBV7-3 and TRBJ2-7, with 11 bases identical to TRBD2. The CDR3 runs 15 residues. J lost 6 bases, V lost 5 bases, and 9 bases had no gene match. CDR1 is SGHTA and CDR2 is FQGTGA in the germline V gene. CDR3 protein: CASSPRTSGPREQYF. The DNA for the CDR3 is TGTGCCAGCAGCCCAAGGACTAGCGGGCCCCGCGAGCAGTACTTC.

This clone has only a few counts. This chain joins TRBV5-1 and TRBJ2-5; possible D gene TRBD2, 6 bases. The V gene's germline CDR1 is SGHRS and CDR2 YFSETQ. Trimming cost V 8 bases and J 1 base, with 15 bases left between them. The CDR3 contains 14 residues. This chain's CDR3 is CASSPMGGQETQYF. The CDR3 nucleotides read TGCGCCAGTTCACCAATGGGGGGCCAAGAGACCCAGTACTTC.

In DNA form, the CDR3 reads TGTGCCAGCAGCTTAGATACTAGCGTGGGGCGTAGGTCCTACAATGAGCAGTTCTTC. Its translation: CASSLDTSVGRRSYNEQFF. The V and J genes are TRBV7-9 and TRBJ2-1; 7 bases are shared with TRBD2. The J segment lost 1 base and the V segment lost 1 base, leaving 13 bases of the junction unmatched. The germline gives CDR1 SEHNR, CDR2 FQNEAQ (reference sequence). The CDR3 has 19 residues.

A single count supports this clone. This chain links TRBV28 with TRBJ1-6; the match to TRBD1 covers 8 bases. The CDR3 spans 14 residues. Per germline, CDR1 MDHEN and CDR2 SYDVKM. Trimming removed 2 bases from V and 8 bases from J; junction bases left unmatched: 2. CDR3 in DNA: TGTGCCAGCAGTTTACCAGGGGGCTATTCACCCCTCCACTTT. This translates into CASSLPGGYSPLHF. Full variable domain (missing parts from reference TRBV28 and TRBJ1-6): DVKVTQSSRYLVKRTGEKVFLECVQDMDHENMFWYRQDPGLGLRLIYFSYDVKMKEKGDIPEGYSVSREKKERFSLILESASTNQTSMYLCASSLPGGYSPLHFGNGTRLTVT.

The V call is TRBV29-1, the J call TRBJ2-5, with unresolved D. The CDR3 has 15 amino acids. Per germline, CDR1 SQVTM and CDR2 ANQGSEA. Trimming pared 4 bases from V and 1 base from J, leaving 16 bases between. The CDR3 reads CSVGLGRLTQETQYF. The CDR3 region has the DNA TGCAGCGTTGGGCTCGGCCGACTCACCCAAGAGACCCAGTACTTC.

On this clone itself: At one end the junction does not follow the germline gene, possibly because of a read error. The chain uses TRBV7-9 and TRBJ2-7; TRBD1 matches 9 bases. The CDR3 sequence is 16 residues long. Per germline, CDR1 SEHNR and CDR2 FQNEAQ (reference sequence). CDR3 protein: CSSSFMEGTGPYEQYF. CDR3 nucleotides: TGTTCCAGCAGCTTTATGGAGGGGACAGGGCCCTACGAGCAGTACTTC.

This clone was picked up a small number of times. The rearrangement uses TRBV6-5 and TRBJ1-2, with 9 bases that match TRBD1. The CDR3 is 15 amino acids. CDR1 and CDR2 from the germline V gene are MNHEY and SVGAGI. The V and J ends lost 7 bases and 0 bases, in that order; junction bases with no gene match: 6. The CDR3 sequence is CASTYGTGPNYGYTF. DNA for the CDR3: TGTGCCAGCACCTACGGGACAGGGCCTAACTATGGCTACACCTTC.

V usage is TRBV2 and J usage is TRBJ2-5; D gene unclear. V dropped 6 bases and J dropped 4 bases, with 12 bases sitting between them. Germline lookup yields CDR1 SNHLY and CDR2 FYNNEI. This CDR3 is 13 amino acids long. The CDR3 DNA reads TGTGCCAGCAGGGCTCCTGTGGCAGAGACCCAGTACTTC. Its protein is CASRAPVAETQYF.